This T cell receptor beta chain comes out of a study of blood T cell repertoires in COVID-19. The overall study: The United States, Italy and Spain provided the acute and convalescent COVID-19 samples.

Profiled with immunoSEQ multiplex PCR; TCRdb holds only in-frame clones, not every one. Here the sample spans some 95,000 clones, about 80% being singletons. The length of the CDR3 is 16 residues. Germline V lookup: CDR1 SEHNR, CDR2 FQNEAQ (reference sequence). The germline V and J ends were trimmed by 3 bases and 2 bases, with 14 bases remaining between them. The chain carries TRBV7-9 and TRBJ2-1, with D maybe TRBD1 (5 bases). Material: peripheral blood. The sequence derives from a man in his 70s with acute or convalescent COVID-19. The CDR3 spells CASSLAGGAAYNEQFF. The CDR3 coding sequence is TGTGCCAGCAGCTTGGCTGGTGGGGCGGCCTACAATGAGCAGTTCTTC.